Presented here are 9 T cell receptor beta chains from one specimen sequenced in a study of regulatory T cells in long-lasting Graves disease. CDR3-region Arm-PCR and iRepertoire HTBI primers produced the TCR beta libraries. Each CDR3 protein is one row after TCRdb ran MiXCR on the multiplex PCR reads. This sample carries fewer than 450,000 distinct CDR3 sequences, under 25% of them seen once, and the ten largest clones take around 21%. Time point of the sample: persistent/refractory GD, antithyroid drugs over 5 years with positive TRAb. PBMC-extracted RNA yielded the TCR library. The sequenced sample was peripheral blood mononuclear cells (PBMCs), obtained when the disease was refractory, from a patient treated with antithyroid drugs. Receptors originate from a female donor with Graves disease.

This clonotype was counted between two and nine times. The chain recombines TRBV12-3 or TRBV12-4 with TRBJ1-5; TRBD1 agrees at 8 bases. Trimming removed 7 bases from V and 2 bases from J; junction bases left unmatched: 7. The CDR3 loop spans 15 amino acids. CDR3 coding DNA: TGTGCCAGCAACGAACAGGGGGTGGGCAATCAGCCCCAGCATTTT. Protein sequence: CASNEQGVGNQPQHF.

This clonotype was seen many times. The genes are TRBV2 and TRBJ1-5; maybe TRBD1 (6 bases). The germline V gene has CDR1 SNHLY and CDR2 FYNNEI. V lost 6 bases to trimming and J lost 3 bases, with 12 bases between them. The CDR3 covers 14 residues. The CDR3 nucleotides read TGTGCCAGCAGCGCTACAGGGATCAATCAGCCCCAGCATTTT. It is translated as CASSATGINQPQHF.

This clonotype was recorded a few times. V and J are TRBV5-1 and TRBJ2-5, with D possibly TRBD1 on 5 matching bases. CDR3 length: 15 amino acids. V lost 3 bases and J 5 bases, leaving 17 bases between the germline ends. Germline lookup yields CDR1 SGHRS and CDR2 YFSETQ. CDR3 nucleotides: TGCGCCAGCAGCTCCAGACAGCCTGGGTGGGAGACCCAGTACTTC. Residues: CASSSRQPGWETQYF.

A few counts support this clonotype. This chain links TRBV30 with TRBJ2-5; TRBD1 matches at 7 bases. Looked up from germline, CDR1 is GTSNPN and CDR2 is SVGIG (reference sequence). The CDR3 contains 13 residues. V was clipped by 7 bases and J by 2 bases; unmatched bases: 7. The CDR3 sequence: CALDRVRQETQYF. CDR3 nucleotides: TGTGCCTTAGACAGGGTTCGACAAGAGACCCAGTACTTC.

The rearrangement links TRBV10-3 to TRBJ2-2, with D perhaps TRBD2 (5 bases). Germline CDR1 reads ENHRY; CDR2 reads SYGVKD. This CDR3 spans 16 amino acids. Trimming removed 2 bases at V and 3 bases at J, with 13 bases between. The CDR3: CAISERLAKDTGELFF. The CDR3, as DNA: TGTGCCATCAGTGAGAGGCTAGCTAAGGACACCGGGGAGCTGTTTTTT.

This clonotype was seen only a few times. The rearrangement links TRBV6-2 or TRBV6-3 to TRBJ1-5, with D perhaps matching TRBD1 (5 bases). Germline loops: CDR1 MNHEY, CDR2 SVGEGT. The CDR3 sequence is 15 residues long. V was clipped by 0 bases and J by 9 bases, with 15 bases between them. The CDR3 DNA reads TGTGCCAGCAGTTACTCGATACAGGACCAATGGCCCCAGCATTTT. Translated, it gives CASSYSIQDQWPQHF.

In this sample, this clonotype turned up many times. V and J are TRBV30 and TRBJ1-1; D is unclear. The CDR3 contains 11 residues. Germline loops: CDR1 GTSNPN, CDR2 SVGIG (reference sequence). V shed 2 bases and J shed 7 bases, with 8 bases lying between them. The CDR3: CAWSSPIEAFF. The CDR3 DNA reads as TGTGCCTGGAGTAGCCCCATTGAAGCTTTCTTT. The variable domain in full, completed from reference TRBV30 and TRBJ1-1, reads SQTIHQWPATLVQPVGSPLSLECTVEGTSNPNLYWYRQAAGRGLQLLFYSVGIGQISSEVPQNLSASRPQDRQFILSSKKLLLSDSGFYLCAWSSPIEAFFGQGTRLTVV.

The chain has TRBV6-5 and TRBJ1-5; D might be TRBD1 (5 bases). CDR1 is MNHEY, CDR2 SVGAGI, per germline. V lost 2 bases to trimming and J lost 5 bases, with 16 bases between them. The CDR3 has 16 amino acids. The CDR3 loop reads CASSYEVGVVYQPQHF. The CDR3 DNA follows: TGTGCCAGCAGTTACGAGGTAGGGGTAGTCTATCAGCCCCAGCATTTT.

V usage is TRBV29-1 and J usage is TRBJ2-6; D uncertain. Germline V gene sequence: CDR1 SQVTM, CDR2 ANQGSEA. The CDR3 has 12 residues. V lost 7 bases to trimming and J lost 2 bases, with 6 bases between them. CDR3 loop: CSALTGANVLTF. The CDR3 DNA reads TGCAGCGCCTTAACTGGGGCCAACGTCCTGACTTTC.